This T cell receptor beta chain is from a study of blood T cells in healthy people across ages. Whole-study results and caveats: Both higher diversity and more naive CD4+ cells marked long-lived donors when set against aged donors.

It was with a sample-barcoded 5' primer and a J-beta primer mix that a second PCR of about 7 to 12 cycles was run. One entry per CDR3 protein results from TCRdb running MiXCR on the 5' RACE reads. The sample shows 850,000 to 1,000,000 distinct CDR3 sequences, around 48% of them seen only once. This clonotype came up a few times. What it binds is not known. The CDR3 consists of 20 residues. The germline gives CDR1 SGDLS, CDR2 YYNGEE. The junction had 16 bases not matched to a gene; V was cut back by 4 bases and J by 0 bases. The source of this sequence is a man under 40 in good health. Sequencing was done on a sample of blood. The chain carries TRBV9 and TRBJ2-3; 11 bases align to TRBD2. CDR3 DNA sequence: TGTGCCAGCAGCCCACTCCCGACTAGCGGGGCGATCTTTAGCACAGATACGCAGTATTTT. Encoded protein: CASSPLPTSGAIFSTDTQYF.